The rows below give T cell receptor beta chains drawn from one sample of a study of PD-1 blockade in classical Hodgkin lymphoma. Produced via immunoSEQ multiplex PCR; TCRdb's table is partial and in-frame only. The sample records tens of thousands of clones, 83% being singletons. Sequenced here: peripheral blood mononuclear cells (PBMCs), sampled before the fourth cycle of nivolumab. Source of these receptors: a human donor with classical Hodgkin lymphoma. Both conserved end residues are part of each CDR3. Each record gives: J gene, CDR3 length, clone size, D gene, V gene, CDR3 DNA, CDR3 protein. D genes are given only for firm matches. Where a row states a size, it is once, few, many or the class of an expanded clone; other rows omit it.

j_gene: TRBJ2-1
len: 16
abundance: -
d_gene: TRBD2
v_gene: TRBV9
CDR3nt: TGTGCCAGCAGCGTAGATCGGGCGGGAGGGCCTGGAGAGCAGTTCTTC
CDR3aa: CASSVDRAGGPGEQFF

j_gene: TRBJ2-1
len: 14
abundance: once
d_gene: -
v_gene: TRBV2
CDR3nt: TGTGCCACCAAAGGGACTCCCTTCTCGAATGAGCAGTTCTTC
CDR3aa: CATKGTPFSNEQFF

j_gene: TRBJ2-1
len: 13
abundance: -
d_gene: -
v_gene: TRBV2
CDR3nt: TGTGCCAGCACAGGGATGGGTTGGAATGAGCAGTTCTTC
CDR3aa: CASTGMGWNEQFF

j_gene: TRBJ2-3
len: 13
abundance: -
d_gene: TRBD2
v_gene: TRBV29-1
CDR3nt: TGCAGCGCGGAGGGACTAGCGGGGGATACGCAGTATTTT
CDR3aa: CSAEGLAGDTQYF

j_gene: TRBJ1-4
len: 16
abundance: -
d_gene: TRBD1
v_gene: TRBV5-1
CDR3nt: TGCGCCAGCAGCCCGCCGGGACAGGCCCTGAATGAAAAACTGTTTTTT
CDR3aa: CASSPPGQALNEKLFF

j_gene: TRBJ1-1
len: 14
abundance: -
d_gene: -
v_gene: TRBV27
CDR3nt: TGTGCCAGCAGTTTAGCTGGGCGGCACACTGAAGCTTTCTTT
CDR3aa: CASSLAGRHTEAFF

j_gene: TRBJ1-2
len: 16
abundance: -
d_gene: -
v_gene: TRBV10-3
CDR3nt: TGTGCCATCAGCGAAACCCCCAGGGCCCCAGGAGGGGGCTACACCTTC
CDR3aa: CAISETPRAPGGGYTF

j_gene: TRBJ2-7
len: 14
abundance: -
d_gene: TRBD1
v_gene: TRBV19
CDR3nt: TGTGCCAGTAGTAAAGGACAGGGTCCCTACGAGCAGTACTTC
CDR3aa: CASSKGQGPYEQYF

j_gene: TRBJ2-1
len: 18
abundance: -
d_gene: -
v_gene: TRBV9
CDR3nt: TGTGCCAGCAGCAGAAACCCATGGGGATTGGGATCCTACAATGAGCAGTTCTTC
CDR3aa: CASSRNPWGLGSYNEQFF

j_gene: TRBJ2-3
len: 14
abundance: -
d_gene: TRBD2
v_gene: TRBV30
CDR3nt: TGTGCCTGGAGTGTACTAGCGGGAGGGGATACGCAGTATTTT
CDR3aa: CAWSVLAGGDTQYF

j_gene: TRBJ1-4
len: 16
abundance: -
d_gene: -
v_gene: TRBV4-1
CDR3nt: TGCGCCAGCAGCCAATCAACGGGTTTCCGTAATGAAAAACTGTTTTTT
CDR3aa: CASSQSTGFRNEKLFF

j_gene: TRBJ1-5
len: 15
abundance: -
d_gene: -
v_gene: TRBV28
CDR3nt: TGTGCCAGCAGACCTCCTGGACGGGGGAATCAGCCCCAGCATTTT
CDR3aa: CASRPPGRGNQPQHF

j_gene: TRBJ1-4
len: 15
abundance: -
d_gene: -
v_gene: TRBV27
CDR3nt: TGTGCCAGCAGTTCTCAGGGACGGTATAATGAAAAACTGTTTTTT
CDR3aa: CASSSQGRYNEKLFF

j_gene: TRBJ2-7
len: 16
abundance: -
d_gene: TRBD2
v_gene: TRBV5-1
CDR3nt: TGCGCCAGCAGCTCCGGGACTAGTCCGAGCTCCTACGAGCAGTACTTC
CDR3aa: CASSSGTSPSSYEQYF

j_gene: TRBJ2-1
len: 11
abundance: -
d_gene: -
v_gene: TRBV10-3
CDR3nt: TGTGCCATCAGTGAGACTGGGGAGCAGTTCTTC
CDR3aa: CAISETGEQFF